This passage covers 12 T cell receptor beta chains from one sample sequenced in a study of OX40 agonist ivuxolimab in advanced cancers. This table comes from immunoSEQ multiplex PCR, and its TCRdb copy is limited to in-frame clones, with some not included. The sample yields about 73,000 clones, about nine tenths seen once. The sample in question was CD4+ or CD8+ T cells sorted from blood, obtained in a trial of the OX40 agonist ivuxolimab. The receptors come from an adult with an advanced solid tumor such as melanoma, head and neck, liver or kidney cancer.

This chain's CDR3 is CASSVDGGTYNEQFF. As DNA, the CDR3 is TGTGCCAGCAGCGTAGATGGTGGTACCTACAATGAGCAGTTCTTC. This chain joins TRBV9 and TRBJ2-1; D ambiguous. This CDR3 comprises 15 residues. V lost 0 bases and J lost 2, with 9 bases in between. Germline V gene lookup returns CDR1 SGDLS and CDR2 YYNGEE. Looking up the rest from reference TRBV9 and TRBJ2-1 gives the full variable domain: DSGVTQTPKHLITATGQRVTLRCSPRSGDLSVYWYQQSLDQGLQFLIQYYNGEERAKGNILERFSAQQFPDLHSELNLSSLELGDSALYFCASSVDGGTYNEQFFGPGTRLTVL.

The chain joins TRBV27 to TRBJ1-1, with D possibly being TRBD1 (5 bases). CDR3 size: 15 residues. Deletions cut 4 bases from V and 0 bases from J, with 12 bases between. The germline V gene has CDR1 MNHEY and CDR2 SMNVEV (reference sequence). CDR3 region: CASSYSGAMNTEAFF. The CDR3 DNA reads TGTGCCAGCAGTTACTCCGGGGCAATGAACACTGAAGCTTTCTTT.

This clone is a singleton in its sample. The gene calls are TRBV19 and TRBJ1-1; tentatively, D is TRBD1 (6 bases). The V end was cut by 5 bases, the J end by 1 base, with 14 bases between. Germline CDR1 and CDR2: LNHDA and SQIVND (reference sequence). The CDR3 runs 15 residues. As DNA, the CDR3 is TGTGCCAGTAGTTTAGCCGGGACATCGAACACTGAAGCTTTCTTT. Translated: CASSLAGTSNTEAFF.

The chain employs TRBV27 and TRBJ2-1, with 9 bases aligning to TRBD1. J was trimmed by 7 bases and V by 3 bases; bases with no gene match: 4. Germline values: CDR1 MNHEY, CDR2 SMNVEV (reference sequence). The CDR3 has 14 amino acids. CDR3 nucleotides: TGTGCCAGCAGTTTGGGACAGGGCATAAATGAGCAGTTCTTC. Protein product: CASSLGQGINEQFF.

Sample share makes this clone medium-sized. This chain joins TRBV7-9 and TRBJ2-5; TRBD1 might be the D (5 bases). The CDR3 spans 15 residues. Trimming removed 6 bases at V and 1 base at J, with 15 bases between. The germline gives CDR1 SEHNR, CDR2 FQNEAQ (reference sequence). Here the CDR3 reads CASSSAQGIQETQYF. DNA of the CDR3: TGTGCCAGCAGTTCGGCCCAGGGAATCCAAGAGACCCAGTACTTC.

J is TRBJ1-1 and V is TRBV6-1; tentative D call: TRBD1 (6 bases). The CDR3 has 13 amino acids. Looked up from germline, CDR1 is MNHNS and CDR2 is SASEGT. V was shortened by 3 bases and J by 7 bases, with 12 bases between the two germline ends. CDR3 protein: CASSERRTDEAFF. CDR3 DNA sequence: TGTGCCAGCAGTGAGAGAAGGACAGATGAAGCTTTCTTT.

The rearrangement joins TRBV4-1 to TRBJ2-5; 10 bases agree with TRBD2. The trim removed 3 bases at V and 2 bases at J, leaving 3 bases unmatched. Germline V gene lookup returns CDR1 MGHRA and CDR2 YSYEKL. This CDR3 contains 15 residues. CDR3 loop: CASSHRTSGQETQYF. The CDR3 DNA is TGCGCCAGCAGCCACCGGACTAGCGGACAAGAGACCCAGTACTTC.

The V and J genes are TRBV10-2 and TRBJ2-7; tentative D call: TRBD2 (6 bases). The V end was cut by 3 bases, the J end by 2 bases, with 8 bases between. There are 13 residues in the CDR3. Germline V gene sequence: CDR1 WSHSY, CDR2 SAAADI. The CDR3 region is CASSDGGTYEQYF. The CDR3 DNA is TGCGCCAGCAGTGACGGAGGGACCTACGAGCAGTACTTC.

The rearrangement joins TRBV9 to TRBJ2-1; tentative D call: TRBD2 (5 bases). The CDR3 runs 12 residues. Per germline, CDR1 SGDLS and CDR2 YYNGEE. CDR3 in amino acids: CASSLSYNEQFF. CDR3 coding DNA: TGTGCATCTAGCCTCTCCTACAATGAGCAGTTCTTC.

Details on this clone: One junction end does not reproduce the germline sequence, and a read error may be involved. V is TRBV9 and J is TRBJ2-7; D is possibly TRBD1 or TRBD2 (5 bases each). Germline values: CDR1 SGDLS, CDR2 YYNGEE. The CDR3 covers 14 residues. The CDR3 bases are TGTGCCAGCAGCGCATCTGGGACGGCTACTGGCTTAAACTTC. Translated: CASSASGTATGLNF.

The rearrangement joins TRBV27 to TRBJ1-2; D is perhaps TRBD1 (6 bases). Germline CDR1 and CDR2: MNHEY and SMNVEV (reference sequence). Between the trimmed V and J ends, which lost 6 bases and 8 bases, there was a span of 22 bases. CDR3 size: 15 residues. Here the CDR3 reads CASSPLSTLTGGYTF. The CDR3 nucleotides read TGTGCCAGCAGCCCTCTATCCACCTTAACAGGGGGCTACACCTTC.

The V call is TRBV2, the J call TRBJ1-6, with D possibly TRBD1 on 5 matching bases. This CDR3 has 20 amino acids. In germline, CDR1 is SNHLY, CDR2 FYNNEI. Trimming pared 1 base from V and 4 bases from J, leaving 23 bases between. The CDR3 DNA reads TGTGCCAGCAGTGAAGAACCGGGACGTCGGAGAGACGTTTATAATTCACCCCTCCACTTT. The encoded protein is CASSEEPGRRRDVYNSPLHF.